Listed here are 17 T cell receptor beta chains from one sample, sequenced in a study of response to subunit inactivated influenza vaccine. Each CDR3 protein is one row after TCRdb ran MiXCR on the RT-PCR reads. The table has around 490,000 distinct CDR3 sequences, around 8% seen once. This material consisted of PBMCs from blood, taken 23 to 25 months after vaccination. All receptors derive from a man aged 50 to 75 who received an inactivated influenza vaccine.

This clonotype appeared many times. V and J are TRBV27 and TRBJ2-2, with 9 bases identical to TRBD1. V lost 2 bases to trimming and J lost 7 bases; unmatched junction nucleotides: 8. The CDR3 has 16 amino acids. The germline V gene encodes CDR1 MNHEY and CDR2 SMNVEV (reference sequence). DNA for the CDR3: TGTGCCAGCAGTTTAAAGGGGACAGGGAGAGGCGGGGAGCTGTTTTTT. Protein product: CASSLKGTGRGGELFF.

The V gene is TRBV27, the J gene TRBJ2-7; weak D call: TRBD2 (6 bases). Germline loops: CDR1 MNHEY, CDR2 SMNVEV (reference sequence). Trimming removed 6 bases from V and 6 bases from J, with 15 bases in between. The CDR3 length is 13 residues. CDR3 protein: CASRVGGGSEQYF. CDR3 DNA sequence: TGTGCCAGCAGAGTCGGGGGAGGAAGCGAGCAGTACTTC.

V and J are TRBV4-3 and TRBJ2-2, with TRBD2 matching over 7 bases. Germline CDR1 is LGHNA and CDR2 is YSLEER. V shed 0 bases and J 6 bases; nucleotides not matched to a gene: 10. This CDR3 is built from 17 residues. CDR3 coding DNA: TGCGCCAGCAGCCAAGATATCAGCGGGGTCGGTTCCGGGGAGCTGTTTTTT. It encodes CASSQDISGVGSGELFF.

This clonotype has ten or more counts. This CDR3 is CASSLDYSSYEQYF. CDR3 DNA sequence: TGTGCCAGCAGTTTAGACTACAGCTCCTACGAGCAGTACTTC. The genes are TRBV28 and TRBJ2-7; TRBD2 is a possible D gene (5 bases). Trimming stripped 2 bases from V and 0 bases from J, with 8 bases between. Germline CDR1 reads MDHEN; CDR2 reads SYDVKM. This CDR3 spans 14 amino acids.

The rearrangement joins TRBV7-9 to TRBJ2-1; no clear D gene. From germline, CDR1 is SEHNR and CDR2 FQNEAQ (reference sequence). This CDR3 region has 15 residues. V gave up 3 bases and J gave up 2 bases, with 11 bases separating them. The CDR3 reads CASSFANYAYNEQFF. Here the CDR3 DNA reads TGTGCCAGCAGCTTCGCCAACTACGCCTACAATGAGCAGTTCTTC.

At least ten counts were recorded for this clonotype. The CDR3 region has the DNA TGTGCCAGCAGCGAGTACAGGGGAGGAGGCAATGAGCAGTTCTTC. It yields the protein CASSEYRGGGNEQFF. The chain combines TRBV27 with TRBJ2-1; the D gene is possibly TRBD1 (7 bases). Trimming shortened V by 6 bases and J by 6 bases, and 18 bases separated the two germline ends. Germline CDR1 MNHEY, CDR2 SMNVEV (reference sequence). The CDR3 is 15 residues long.

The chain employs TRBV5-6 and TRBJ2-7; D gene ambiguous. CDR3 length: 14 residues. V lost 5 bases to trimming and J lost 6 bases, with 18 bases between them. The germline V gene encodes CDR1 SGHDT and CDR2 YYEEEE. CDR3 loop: CASSFGRNLIEQYF. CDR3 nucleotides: TGTGCCAGCAGTTTCGGAAGGAATTTGATCGAGCAGTACTTC.

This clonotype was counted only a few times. In nucleotides, the CDR3 is TGTGCCAGCAGTTCCCGGAGGCGGAGCTCCTACAATGAGCAGTTCTTC. Translation: CASSSRRRSSYNEQFF. The gene calls are TRBV27 and TRBJ2-1; maybe TRBD2 (5 bases). V was cut by 4 bases and J by 0 bases, with 13 bases left in between. The CDR3 contains 16 residues. Germline V gene data show CDR1 as MNHEY and CDR2 as SMNVEV (reference sequence).

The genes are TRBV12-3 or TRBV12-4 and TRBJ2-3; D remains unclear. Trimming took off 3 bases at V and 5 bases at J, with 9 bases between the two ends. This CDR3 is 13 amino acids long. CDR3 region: CASSLVLVDTQYF. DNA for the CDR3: TGTGCCAGCAGTTTGGTTTTGGTAGATACGCAGTATTTT.

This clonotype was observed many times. DNA of the CDR3: TGTGCCATCAGTGACAGTACGGACATTCAGTACTTC. It yields the protein CAISDSTDIQYF. V and J are TRBV10-3 and TRBJ2-4; no firm D call. From germline, CDR1 is ENHRY and CDR2 SYGVKD. This CDR3 is 12 amino acids long. V shed 3 bases and J shed 8 bases, with 8 bases lying between them.

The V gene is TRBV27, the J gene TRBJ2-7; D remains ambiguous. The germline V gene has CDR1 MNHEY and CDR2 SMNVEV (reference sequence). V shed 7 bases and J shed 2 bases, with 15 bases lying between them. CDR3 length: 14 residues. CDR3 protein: CASTSARSAYEQYF. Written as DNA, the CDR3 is TGTGCCAGCACTTCGGCGCGGTCCGCCTACGAGCAGTACTTC.

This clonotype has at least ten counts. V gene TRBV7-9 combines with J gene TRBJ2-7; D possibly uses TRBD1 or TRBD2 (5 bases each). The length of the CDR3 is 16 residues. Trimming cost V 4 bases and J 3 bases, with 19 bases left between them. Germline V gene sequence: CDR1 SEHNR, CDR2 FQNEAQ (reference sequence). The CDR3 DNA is TGTGCCAGCAGCTCGAACTCAGGGACGTCTCTCTACGAGCAGTACTTC. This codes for CASSSNSGTSLYEQYF.

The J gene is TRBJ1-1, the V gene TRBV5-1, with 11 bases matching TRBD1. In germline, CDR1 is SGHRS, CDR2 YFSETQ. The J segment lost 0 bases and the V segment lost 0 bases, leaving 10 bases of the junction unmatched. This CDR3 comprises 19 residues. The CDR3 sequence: CASSLAWGTGGEVNTEAFF. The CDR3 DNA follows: TGCGCCAGCAGCTTGGCTTGGGGGACAGGGGGAGAGGTGAACACTGAAGCTTTCTTT.

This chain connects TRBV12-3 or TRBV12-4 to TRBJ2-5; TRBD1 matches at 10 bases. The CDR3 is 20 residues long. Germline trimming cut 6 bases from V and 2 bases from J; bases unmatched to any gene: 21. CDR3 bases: TGTGCCAGCAGAAGACAGGGGGCCGCCCAAGGGTTACGAGCGCAAGAGACCCAGTACTTC. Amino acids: CASRRQGAAQGLRAQETQYF.

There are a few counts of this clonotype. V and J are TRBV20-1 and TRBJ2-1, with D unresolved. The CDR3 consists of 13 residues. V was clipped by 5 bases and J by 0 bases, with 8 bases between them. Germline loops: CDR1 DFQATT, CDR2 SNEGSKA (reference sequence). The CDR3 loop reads CSAYRGSYNEQFF. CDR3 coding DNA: TGCAGTGCTTATAGAGGCTCCTACAATGAGCAGTTCTTC.

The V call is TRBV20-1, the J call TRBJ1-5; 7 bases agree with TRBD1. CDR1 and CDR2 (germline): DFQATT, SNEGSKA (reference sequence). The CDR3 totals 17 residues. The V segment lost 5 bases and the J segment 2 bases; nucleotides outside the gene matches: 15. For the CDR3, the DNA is TGCAGTGCTGAAGGGACAGTCGCCGCGCTTGGCAATCAGCCCCAGCATTTT. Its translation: CSAEGTVAALGNQPQHF.

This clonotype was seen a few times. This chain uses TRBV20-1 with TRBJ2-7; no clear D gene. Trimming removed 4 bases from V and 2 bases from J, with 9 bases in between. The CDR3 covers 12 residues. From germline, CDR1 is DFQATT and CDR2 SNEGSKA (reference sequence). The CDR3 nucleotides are TGCAGTGCTACGCCCTCGACCTACGAGCAGTACTTC. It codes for CSATPSTYEQYF.